This T cell receptor (beta chain) originates from a study of T-cell reconstitution after alpha-beta-depleted transplantation in children. Unique molecular identifiers were used to barcode this TCRbeta library. From the PCR reads, TCRdb called clonotypes with MiXCR, one entry per CDR3 protein. The sample holds hundreds of thousands of distinct CDR3 sequences, about 9.2% seen once. V lost 0 bases and J lost 4, with 13 bases in between. The CDR3 is made up of 15 amino acids. Germline V gene data show CDR1 as SGHDT and CDR2 as YYEEEE. The source of this sequence is a human donor who donated a stem cell graft to a child with acute lymphoblastic leukemia. The chain carries TRBV5-6 and TRBJ1-2; D gene ambiguous. The sample was PBMCs from the stem cell graft donor, taken from the stem cell graft. CDR3 loop: CASSLVGRTIYGYTF. The CDR3 coding sequence is TGTGCCAGCAGCTTGGTCGGCAGAACGATCTATGGCTACACCTTC.